What follows are 23 T cell receptor beta chains derived from one specimen sequenced in a study of cytotoxic CD8 clonotypes in ibrutinib-treated CLL (dated by TCRdb to about 2021). Library preparation used the immunoSEQ multiplex PCR assay. The immuneACCESS repertoire file appears here via TCRdb, limited to in-frame rearrangements. These files lack a portion of the clones; in checked studies, under half of the deficit traces to unresolved V genes, and the cause of the others is not known. Across this sample there are approximately 350,000 clones, with approximately 67% seen only once. Of the sample, under 8% falls within the top ten clones. This specimen consisted of PBMCs, obtained after 36 months of ibrutinib treatment. All receptors derive from a human donor with chronic lymphocytic leukemia.

This clone occurred a few times. The chain has TRBV18 and TRBJ2-5, with D hard to call. Germline-derived CDR1 and CDR2 are KGHSH and LQKENI. The V gene lost 2 bases and the J gene lost 5 bases, with 6 bases spanning the gap. The CDR3 is 12 residues long. CDR3 coding DNA: TGTGCCAGCTCACCAGAAACGGAGACCCAGTACTTC. Its translation is CASSPETETQYF.

This chain joins TRBV5-1 and TRBJ2-3; TRBD2 agrees at 11 bases. This CDR3 contains 19 residues. CDR1 SGHRS and CDR2 YFSETQ come from the germline V gene. V gave up 4 bases and J gave up 2 bases; unmatched junction bases: 15. The CDR3 reads CASSPPTGSSGGPTDTQYF. The CDR3 DNA reads as TGCGCCAGCAGCCCCCCCACGGGGTCTAGCGGGGGGCCCACAGATACGCAGTATTTT.

This clone was seen only a few times. The rearrangement uses TRBV4-3 and TRBJ1-2; D gene unclear. Looked up from germline, CDR1 is LGHNA and CDR2 is YSLEER. This CDR3 spans 14 amino acids. The V end lost 0 bases, the J end lost 5 bases, and 10 bases lay between the germline ends. As DNA, the CDR3 is TGCGCCAGCAGCCAAGATGAGCTCGAATATGGCTACACCTTC. Its protein is CASSQDELEYGYTF.

CDR3 amino acids: CASSSSGGVEQPQHF. The CDR3, as DNA: TGTGCCAGCAGCTCGTCGGGGGGTGTAGAACAGCCCCAGCATTTT. The chain recombines TRBV6-5 with TRBJ1-5; possible D gene TRBD1, 5 bases. The CDR3 length is 15 residues. V shed 6 bases and J shed 7 bases, with 19 bases lying between them. Germline loops: CDR1 MNHEY, CDR2 SVGAGI.

This clone came up a few times. The rearrangement joins TRBV4-3 to TRBJ2-2; D might be TRBD1 (5 bases). Germline CDR1 is LGHNA and CDR2 is YSLEER. The CDR3 runs 16 residues. The germline V and J ends were trimmed by 4 bases and 4 bases, with 16 bases remaining between them. The CDR3 sequence: CASSRRAGSITGELFF. The CDR3 nucleotides are TGCGCCAGCAGCCGACGGGCAGGGTCAATCACCGGGGAGCTGTTTTTT.

The V gene is TRBV5-1, the J gene TRBJ2-1, with 8 positions matching TRBD2. The germline gives CDR1 SGHRS, CDR2 YFSETQ. This CDR3 comprises 17 residues. V shed 0 bases, J shed 5 bases, and the junction held 10 bases outside the gene matches. CDR3 protein: CASSLGLVAGGHNEQFF. CDR3 sequence (DNA): TGCGCCAGCAGCTTGGGTTTAGTGGCGGGGGGCCACAATGAGCAGTTCTTC.

The J gene is TRBJ2-7, the V gene TRBV6-5; D possibly matches TRBD1 or TRBD2 (6 bases each). Trimming shortened V by 2 bases and J by 1 base, and 15 bases separated the two germline ends. The CDR3 is 16 residues long. Germline lookup yields CDR1 MNHEY and CDR2 SVGAGI. In DNA, the CDR3 is TGTGCCAGCAGTTACCCTATTAGGGGGACTTCCTACGAGCAGTACTTC. It yields the protein CASSYPIRGTSYEQYF.

V and J are TRBV19 and TRBJ2-2; D uncertain. Deletions cut 2 bases from V and 5 bases from J, with 6 bases between. The CDR3 consists of 13 residues. Germline V gene lookup returns CDR1 LNHDA and CDR2 SQIVND (reference sequence). The CDR3 is CASSIMETGELFF. The CDR3 DNA is TGTGCCAGTAGTATAATGGAGACCGGGGAGCTGTTTTTT.

This chain joins TRBV18 and TRBJ1-6; D is perhaps TRBD1 (5 bases). The CDR3 contains 13 residues. CDR1 and CDR2 from the germline V gene are KGHSH and LQKENI. The V and J ends lost 0 bases and 9 bases respectively, with 6 bases between them. In DNA form, the CDR3 reads TGTGCCAGCTCACCACCGGGGGGTTCACCCCTCCACTTT. Amino acid sequence: CASSPPGGSPLHF.

J is TRBJ2-7 and V is TRBV7-9, with TRBD2 as a possible D gene (5 bases). CDR3 length: 12 amino acids. V shed 3 bases and J shed 7 bases, with 10 bases lying between them. The germline V gene encodes CDR1 SEHNR and CDR2 FQNEAQ (reference sequence). CDR3 sequence reads: CASSLASLEQYF. The CDR3 DNA sequence: TGTGCCAGCAGCTTGGCTAGCCTGGAGCAGTACTTC.

The V and J genes are TRBV23-1 and TRBJ2-1; D not resolved. TRBV23-1 is designated an ORF whose function remains uncertain. V was pared by 7 bases and J by 7 bases, with 23 bases between. CDR3 size: 16 residues. CDR3 loop: CASTQPQTVSRNEQFF. The CDR3 DNA is TGCGCCAGCACCCAACCCCAGACCGTCTCACGGAATGAGCAGTTCTTC.

The CDR3 DNA reads TGTGCCAGCAGCTCCACCACACAAGGGGCAATCAATGAGCAGTTCTTC. This gives the protein CASSSTTQGAINEQFF. The chain joins TRBV11-1 to TRBJ2-1; weak D call: TRBD1 (5 bases). Germline CDR1 reads SGHAT; CDR2 reads FQDESV (reference sequence). The CDR3 covers 16 residues. The V end lost 4 bases, the J end lost 6 bases, and 19 bases lay between the germline ends.

This chain uses TRBV7-6 with TRBJ2-7; D gene unclear. This CDR3 region has 15 residues. The V end lost 5 bases, the J end lost 0 bases, and 14 bases lay between the germline ends. Germline V lookup: CDR1 SGHVS, CDR2 FNYEAQ. The CDR3 is CASSNGIGSSYEQYF. The CDR3 DNA reads as TGTGCCAGCAGCAACGGTATAGGCAGCTCCTACGAGCAGTACTTC.

The sample holds a few counts of this clone. CDR3: CASSEARDRSGGYTF. CDR3 nucleotides: TGTGCCAGCAGTGAAGCTCGGGACAGGTCTGGGGGCTACACCTTC. This chain joins TRBV6-1 and TRBJ1-2, with 8 bases identical to TRBD1. Germline trimming cut 0 bases from V and 8 bases from J; bases unmatched to any gene: 8. CDR3 length equals 15 residues. The germline gives CDR1 MNHNS, CDR2 SASEGT.

This chain links TRBV18 with TRBJ2-7; 9 bases line up with TRBD1. Germline values: CDR1 KGHSH, CDR2 LQKENI. V was pared by 3 bases and J by 2 bases, with 5 bases of the junction left unmatched. The CDR3 is 15 residues long. The CDR3 nucleotides read TGTGCCAGCTCACCGGGACAGGGCTGGCCCTACGAGCAGTACTTC. Its protein is CASSPGQGWPYEQYF.

Note on this clone: Other DNA sequences in the same sample also yield this CDR3. The genes are TRBV7-3 and TRBJ2-3, with a possible D match to TRBD2 (6 bases). Per germline, CDR1 SGHTA and CDR2 FQGTGA. This CDR3 comprises 15 residues. Trimming took off 4 bases at V and 2 bases at J, with 13 bases between the two ends. The CDR3 reads CASSSVGGATDTQYF. CDR3 bases: TGTGCCAGCAGCTCAGTTGGCGGGGCCACAGATACGCAGTATTTT.

The V and J genes are TRBV13 and TRBJ2-7, with TRBD2 matching 8 bases. V gave up 5 bases and J gave up 3 bases; unmatched junction bases: 12. This CDR3 is built from 16 residues. Per germline, CDR1 PRHDT and CDR2 FYEKMQ (reference sequence). DNA for the CDR3: TGTGCCAGCAGCCCACGGAGAAGCGGGGGTTACTACGAGCAGTACTTC. It yields the protein CASSPRRSGGYYEQYF. The variable domain in full, with the rest retrieved from reference TRBV13 and TRBJ2-7, is AAGVIQSPRHLIKEKRETATLKCYPIPRHDTVYWYQQGPGQDPQFLISFYEKMQSDKGSIPDRFSAQQFSDYHSELNMSSLELGDSALYFCASSPRRSGGYYEQYFGPGTRLTVT.

The V gene is TRBV7-6, the J gene TRBJ2-7; D is unclear. Trimming removed 8 bases from V and 4 bases from J, with 9 bases in between. Germline loops: CDR1 SGHVS, CDR2 FNYEAQ. This CDR3 comprises 11 residues. The CDR3 DNA follows: TGTGCCAGCTCCTCGAGGTACGAGCAGTACTTC. It is translated as CASSSRYEQYF.

The chain carries TRBV29-1 and TRBJ1-4, with TRBD1 as a possible D gene (5 bases). Between the trimmed V and J ends, which lost 4 bases and 1 base, there was a span of 10 bases. The CDR3 sequence is 14 residues long. Germline loops: CDR1 SQVTM, CDR2 ANQGSEA. CDR3 bases: TGCAGCGTTGCGGGAACAGGAACTAATGAAAAACTGTTTTTT. Translation gives CSVAGTGTNEKLFF.

The chain recombines TRBV29-1 with TRBJ2-7; 11 nucleotides match TRBD1. Looked up from germline, CDR1 is SQVTM and CDR2 is ANQGSEA. The junction had 9 bases not matched to a gene; V was cut back by 6 bases and J by 5 bases. The CDR3 consists of 14 residues. The DNA of the CDR3 is TGCAGCGTACGGGACAGGGGGTTGACCCACGAGCAGTACTTC. Its protein product is CSVRDRGLTHEQYF.

The genes are TRBV28 and TRBJ2-5, with 7 bases lining up with TRBD2. The V and J ends lost 5 bases and 3 bases, in that order; junction bases with no gene match: 9. The germline gives CDR1 MDHEN, CDR2 SYDVKM. CDR3 size: 15 residues. CDR3 DNA: TGTGCCAGCAGTGACCCTAGCGGACAAAAAGAGACCCAGTACTTC. Translation: CASSDPSGQKETQYF.

V is TRBV6-5 and J is TRBJ1-1; D perhaps matches TRBD1 (6 bases). Per germline, CDR1 MNHEY and CDR2 SVGAGI. CDR3 length: 12 amino acids. V lost 6 bases, J lost 5 bases, and 10 bases lay in between. CDR3 coding DNA: TGTGCCAGCAGACAAACAGGGACTGAAGCTTTCTTT. Its protein product is CASRQTGTEAFF.

The chain is built from TRBV6-1 and TRBJ1-4; 7 nucleotides line up with TRBD1. From germline, CDR1 is MNHNS and CDR2 SASEGT. The CDR3 totals 15 residues. J gave up 0 bases and V 6 bases, and 4 bases lay outside the gene matches. The chain's CDR3 is CASRPQGATNEKLFF. The CDR3 bases are TGTGCCAGCAGGCCCCAGGGGGCAACTAATGAAAAACTGTTTTTT.